A single sample gave rise to the 3 T cell receptor beta chains below, sequenced in a study of blood T cells in healthy people across ages. Sample-barcoded 5' priming and a J-beta primer mix drove a second PCR of roughly 6 to 12 cycles. Each CDR3 protein gets one entry after TCRdb re-called the 5' RACE reads with MiXCR. The profile shows 850,000 to 1,000,000 distinct CDR3 sequences, around 48% of them singletons. The source material was blood. The receptors here all came from a man aged 30-40 years in good health.

The chain has TRBV4-3 and TRBJ2-2, with D hard to call. Trimming left V 0 bases short and J 4 bases short, with 12 bases between. Germline loops: CDR1 LGHNA, CDR2 YSLEER. The CDR3 has 16 amino acids. The CDR3 region is CASSQEKAHITGELFF. For the CDR3, the DNA is TGCGCCAGCAGCCAAGAAAAGGCCCATATCACCGGGGAGCTGTTTTTT.

The chain links TRBV2 to TRBJ2-5; D possibly matches TRBD1 or TRBD2 (6 bases each). This CDR3 comprises 16 residues. Deletions cut 3 bases from V and 5 bases from J, with 19 bases between. Germline CDR1 SNHLY, CDR2 FYNNEI. CDR3 nucleotides: TGTGCCAGCAGTGATGTCAACCGGGGGCCGGGGGAGACCCAGTACTTC. Amino acid sequence: CASSDVNRGPGETQYF.

This clonotype was found a few times. The V gene is TRBV12-3 or TRBV12-4, the J gene TRBJ2-3; the D gene could be TRBD1 or TRBD2 (5 bases each). The CDR3 totals 14 residues. Trimming took 6 bases from V and 4 from J, leaving 14 bases between them. The CDR3 coding sequence is TGTGCCAGCAGAGACGAGGGGCTCGCAGATACGCAGTATTTT. This translates into CASRDEGLADTQYF.